A selection of T cell receptor beta chains follows, all from one sample in a study of blood T cell repertoires in COVID-19. TCRdb keeps only in-frame clones here, not all; method: immunoSEQ multiplex PCR. The sample has roughly 370,000 clones, around 87% seen once; the top ten hold approximately 9.3%. Sequencing was carried out using PBMCs or T cells enriched from blood (not recorded which). The source of these receptors is a woman aged 50 to 60 who had recovered from COVID-19. The CDR3 runs from the conserved cysteine through the conserved F or W. A D gene is named only where the DNA matches it firmly. Not every row has a clone size; where given, it reads once, few, many or a size class.

TRBV1	NA	TRBJ1-2	NA	TGCACCAGCAGCCACCTCCGATCCCGGGACAGGGGATTTCTCGGCTATGGCTACACCTTC	CTSSHLRSRDRGFLGYGYTF
TRBV10-3	NA	TRBJ1-1	NA	TGTGCCATCAGTGAGCCGGGTGGGTTCACTGAAGCTTTCTTT	CAISEPGGFTEAFF
TRBV20-1	NA	TRBJ2-7	NA	TGCAGTGCTAGTTCTCCGGGGGAGCAGTACTTC	CSASSPGEQYF
TRBV20-1	NA	TRBJ1-1	NA	TGCAGTGCTAGCGGGGACACTGAAGCTTTCTTT	CSASGDTEAFF
TRBV18	NA	TRBJ1-1	NA	TGTGCCAGCTCACTGCTACAGGGAGAAGCTTTCTTT	CASSLLQGEAFF
TRBV19	NA	TRBJ1-1	NA	TGTGCCAGTAGTATAGATCGTGAGCGACGGCTGAACACTGAAGCTTTCTTT	CASSIDRERRLNTEAFF
TRBV10-3	TRBD1	TRBJ1-2	once	TGTGCCATCAGACTTCACAGGGACAGGGGCGTTGGCTACACCTTC	CAIRLHRDRGVGYTF
TRBV9	NA	TRBJ1-2	once	TGTGCCAGCAGCGTAGTAGCCTCTAACTATGGCTACACCTTC	CASSVVASNYGYTF
TRBV19	NA	TRBJ2-1	NA	TGTGCCAGTAGTATAAGGGGCCTGAGCTCCTACAATGAGCAGTTCTTC	CASSIRGLSSYNEQFF
TRBV30	NA	TRBJ2-7	NA	TGTGCCTGGAGTGGCCCCAGTTACGAGCAGTACTTC	CAWSGPSYEQYF
TRBV2	TRBD1	TRBJ2-7	once	TGTGCCAGCAGCGGGACAGGGGGTTACTACGAGCAGTACTTC	CASSGTGGYYEQYF
TRBV4-3	NA	TRBJ1-3	NA	TGCGCCAGCAGCCAAGAGCTACGGACAGCTGGAAACACCATATATTTT	CASSQELRTAGNTIYF
TRBV9	TRBD1	TRBJ1-1	NA	TGTGCCAGCAGCGAGGACAGGGGAAATACTGAAGCTTTCTTT	CASSEDRGNTEAFF
TRBV3-1/TRBV3-2	TRBD2	TRBJ2-3	once	TGTGCCAGCAGCCAACCTGGGACTAGCAAGTGGGATACGCAGTATTTT	CASSQPGTSKWDTQYF
TRBV3-1/TRBV3-2	NA	TRBJ1-1	NA	TGTGCCAGCAGCCACGGAGTAGGAGCCGCCGCGGAAGCTTTCTTT	CASSHGVGAAAEAFF
TRBV10-3	NA	TRBJ1-1	NA	TGTGCCATCAATTACAGGGCGAACACTGAAGCTTTCTTT	CAINYRANTEAFF